These T cell receptor beta chains were read from a single sample in a study of cytomegalovirus exposure and HLA in healthy donors. Some clones are missing from TCRdb's copy, which holds only in-frame ones; the method was immunoSEQ multiplex PCR. The data contain around 68,000 clones, 68% of them singletons. The source material was PBMCs. Every receptor here comes from a woman aged 25-40 years in good health and CMV-seronegative. The CDR3 runs from the conserved cysteine through the conserved F or W. A D gene is named only where the DNA matches it firmly. Only some rows state a clone size, as once, few, many or a class for expanded clones.

CDR3	DNA	J	V	size	D
CASNKGDGPGETQYF	TGTGCCAGCAATAAGGGGGACGGTCCGGGAGAGACCCAGTACTTC	TRBJ2-5	TRBV2	few	NA
CAISEDRGMNTEAFF	TGTGCCATCAGTGAGGATAGGGGCATGAACACTGAAGCTTTCTTT	TRBJ1-1	TRBV10-3	few	NA
CASSQDTAGGYNEQFF	TGTGCCAGCAGCCAAGATACGGCGGGGGGCTACAATGAGCAGTTCTTC	TRBJ2-1	TRBV4-2	few	TRBD2
CASSGPITRGLDYEQYF	TGTGCCAGCAGTGGACCCATTACGCGGGGTCTTGACTACGAGCAGTACTTC	TRBJ2-7	TRBV6-1	NA	NA
CASSLTGQGWPYEQYF	TGTGCCAGCAGCCTCACTGGACAGGGTTGGCCCTACGAGCAGTACTTC	TRBJ2-7	TRBV7-2	NA	TRBD1
CATSPLLGNGGREQFF	TGTGCCACCAGCCCCCTTCTAGGGAACGGGGGGCGTGAGCAGTTCTTC	TRBJ2-1	TRBV15	NA	NA
CATSTPQVTGGYTF	TGTGCCACCAGCACCCCCCAGGTGACGGGAGGCTACACCTTC	TRBJ1-2	TRBV15	NA	NA
CASSFKGASGGYTF	TGTGCCAGCAGTTTTAAAGGGGCCAGTGGAGGCTACACCTTC	TRBJ1-2	TRBV27	NA	NA
CASFGTRKIEAFF	TGTGCCAGCTTTGGGACAAGAAAAATTGAAGCTTTCTTT	TRBJ1-1	TRBV21-1	NA	NA
CASSYGGTGNEQYF	TGTGCCAGCAGTTACGGGGGTACAGGGAACGAGCAGTACTTC	TRBJ2-7	TRBV6-5	few	NA
CATKTTGTNTGELFF	TGTGCCACCAAAACGACAGGGACGAACACCGGGGAGCTGTTTTTT	TRBJ2-2	TRBV15	NA	TRBD1
CASSSIKTAMNTEAFF	TGTGCCAGCAGCTCCATAAAGACAGCCATGAACACTGAAGCTTTCTTT	TRBJ1-1	TRBV7-9	NA	NA
CASSVQGGRETQYF	TGTGCCAGCAGCGTCCAGGGGGGAAGAGAGACCCAGTACTTC	TRBJ2-5	TRBV9	NA	NA
CASSLDWTAGNTIYF	TGTGCCAGCAGCTTAGATTGGACAGCTGGAAACACCATATATTTT	TRBJ1-3	TRBV11-2	NA	NA
CASSQRGGQGMGETQYF	TGCGCCAGCAGCCAAAGGGGGGGACAGGGGATGGGAGAGACCCAGTACTTC	TRBJ2-5	TRBV4-1	NA	TRBD1
CASSLEFQGNSYEQYF	TGTGCCAGCAGCTTAGAATTCCAGGGGAACTCCTACGAGCAGTACTTC	TRBJ2-7	TRBV11-1	once	NA
CAISASPGQDTYEQYF	TGTGCCATCAGTGCTTCACCGGGACAGGATACCTACGAGCAGTACTTC	TRBJ2-7	TRBV10-3	NA	TRBD1
CASSLQGYQPQHF	TGTGCCAGCTCACTTCAGGGTTATCAGCCCCAGCATTTT	TRBJ1-5	TRBV18	NA	NA
CASSQPGNEQFF	TGTGCCAGCAGCCAGCCGGGCAATGAGCAGTTCTTC	TRBJ2-1	TRBV7-9	NA	NA
CASSLSTDLNGYTF	TGTGCCAGCAGTTTATCGACAGATTTAAATGGCTACACCTTC	TRBJ1-2	TRBV28	NA	NA
CASNGGVGAGELFF	TGTGCCAGCAATGGGGGGGTAGGCGCCGGGGAGCTGTTTTTT	TRBJ2-2	TRBV2	NA	TRBD2
CASSLGGEETQYF	TGCGCCAGCAGCTTGGGTGGGGAGGAGACCCAGTACTTC	TRBJ2-5	TRBV5-1	NA	NA
CASSREGTPLYEQYF	TGTGCCAGCAGCCGTGAGGGGACACCTCTCTACGAGCAGTACTTC	TRBJ2-7	TRBV7-2	few	NA
CSVRPRRGGANEQFF	TGCAGCGTTAGACCCCGCAGGGGTGGGGCCAATGAGCAGTTCTTC	TRBJ2-1	TRBV29-1	NA	NA
CASSFLPPNTEAFF	TGTGCCAGCAGCTTCCTCCCTCCGAACACTGAAGCTTTCTTT	TRBJ1-1	TRBV7-2	NA	NA
CTSSQPTGGETYNSPLHF	TGCACCAGCAGCCAACCAACAGGGGGCGAAACCTATAATTCACCCCTCCACTTT	TRBJ1-6	TRBV1	NA	NA